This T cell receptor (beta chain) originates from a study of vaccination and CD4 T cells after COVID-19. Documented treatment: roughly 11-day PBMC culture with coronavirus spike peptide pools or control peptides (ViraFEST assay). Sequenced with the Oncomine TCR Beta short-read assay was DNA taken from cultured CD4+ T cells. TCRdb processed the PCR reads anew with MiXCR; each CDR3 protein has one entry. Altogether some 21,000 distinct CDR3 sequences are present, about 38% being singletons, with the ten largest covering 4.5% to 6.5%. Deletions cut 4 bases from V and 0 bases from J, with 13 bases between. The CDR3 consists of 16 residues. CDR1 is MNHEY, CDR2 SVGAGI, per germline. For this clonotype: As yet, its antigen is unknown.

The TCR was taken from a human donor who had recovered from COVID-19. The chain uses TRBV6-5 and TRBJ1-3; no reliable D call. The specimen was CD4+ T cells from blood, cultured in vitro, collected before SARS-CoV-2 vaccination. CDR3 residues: CASSSRSPNSGNTIYF. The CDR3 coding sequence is TGTGCCAGCAGTTCCCGGTCACCCAACTCTGGAAACACCATATATTTT.